A few counts support the clone carrying this T cell receptor (beta chain). The antigen is not known. The treatment here: treatment-naive control, cytoreductive nephrectomy. The patient's renal cell carcinoma had clear cell pathology. This specimen comes from a study of radiation and T cells in renal cell carcinoma. Study-wide results and caveats: Dominant CDR3 motifs were more common in irradiated tumors than controls.

The repertoire was sequenced with immunoSEQ multiplex PCR; TCRdb's copy has only in-frame clones and lacks some. The repertoire consists of around 8,400 clones, with about 60% occurring once and the leading ten covering 20%. This CDR3 spans 14 amino acids. In germline, CDR1 is WSHSY, CDR2 SAAADI. Trimming cost V 6 bases and J 5 bases; bases outside gene matches: 8. This chain joins TRBV10-2 and TRBJ1-1; 8 bases are shared with TRBD1. This sample comprised tumor tissue, obtained from a patient whose treatment was nephrectomy without radiotherapy. This receptor was taken from a man between 60 and 70 years old with renal cell carcinoma. The CDR3 sequence: CASREQGGYTEAFF. The DNA for the CDR3 is TGCGCCAGCAGGGAACAGGGGGGATATACTGAAGCTTTCTTT.